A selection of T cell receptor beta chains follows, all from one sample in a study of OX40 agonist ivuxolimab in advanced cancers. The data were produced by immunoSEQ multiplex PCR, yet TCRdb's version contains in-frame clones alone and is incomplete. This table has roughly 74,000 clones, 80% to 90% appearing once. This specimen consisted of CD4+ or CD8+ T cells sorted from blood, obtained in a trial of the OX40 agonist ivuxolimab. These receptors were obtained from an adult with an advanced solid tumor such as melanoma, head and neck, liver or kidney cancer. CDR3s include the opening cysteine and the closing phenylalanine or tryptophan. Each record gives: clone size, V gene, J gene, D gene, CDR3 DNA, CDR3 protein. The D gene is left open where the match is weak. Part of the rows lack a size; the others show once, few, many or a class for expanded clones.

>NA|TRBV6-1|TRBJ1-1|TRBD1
TGTGCCGCTAGAGGACAGGGAGGTACTGAAGCTTTCTTT
CAARGQGGTEAFF
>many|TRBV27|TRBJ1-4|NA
TGTGCCAGCAGTTTATGGGGGACACAAGGGCGAAATGAAAAACTGTTTTTT
CASSLWGTQGRNEKLFF
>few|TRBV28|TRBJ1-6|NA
TGTGCCAGCAGTTTATCCTACGGGGAGGGCTCACCCCTCCACTTT
CASSLSYGEGSPLHF
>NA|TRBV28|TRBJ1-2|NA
TGTGCCAGCAGTAAACAGGGAGGTAACTATGGCTACACCTTC
CASSKQGGNYGYTF
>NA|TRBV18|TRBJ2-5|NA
TGTGCCAGCTCACCAGCGCAGGGGCACCAAGAGACCCAGTACTTC
CASSPAQGHQETQYF
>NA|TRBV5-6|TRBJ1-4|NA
TGTGCCAGCGGACCTATGGGGGCAGCTAATGAAAAACTGTTTTTT
CASGPMGAANEKLFF
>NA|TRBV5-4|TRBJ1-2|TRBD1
TGTGCCAGCAGCAGGGGGACAGCGAACTATGGCTACACCTTC
CASSRGTANYGYTF
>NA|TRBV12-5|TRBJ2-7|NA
TGTGCTAGTGGTTTGAGGCAGGGGCCTTCGAGGTCCTACGAGCAGTACTTC
CASGLRQGPSRSYEQYF
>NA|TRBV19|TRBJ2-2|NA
TGTGCCAGTAGTATCCTCGGGGCGGGGGAGCTGTTTTTT
CASSILGAGELFF
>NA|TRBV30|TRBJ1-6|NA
TGTGCCTGGAATACAGGGTGGAATTCACCCCTCCACTTT
CAWNTGWNSPLHF
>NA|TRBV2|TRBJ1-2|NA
TGTGCCAGCATGGAGAAGGGGAGGGCTAACTATGGCTACACCTTC
CASMEKGRANYGYTF
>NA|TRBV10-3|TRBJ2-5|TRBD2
TGTGCCATCGCGGGGGGCACCCAGGAAACCCAGTACTTC
CAIAGGTQETQYF
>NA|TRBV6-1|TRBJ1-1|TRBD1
TGTGCCAGCAGTGAGACAGGGCGCACTGAAGCTTTCTTT
CASSETGRTEAFF
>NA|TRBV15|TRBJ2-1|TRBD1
TGTGCCACCAGCAAACGGACAGGGGGCGTAAATGAGCAGTTCTTC
CATSKRTGGVNEQFF
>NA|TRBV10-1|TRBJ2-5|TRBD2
TGCGCCAGCAGCCGTCCGCCCGGGGGGACCCCACAAGAGACCCAGTACTTC
CASSRPPGGTPQETQYF
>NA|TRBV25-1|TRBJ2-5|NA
TGTGCCAGCAGCGACGCAAGACTTTCAGGTTTCTCGGAGACCCAGTACTTC
CASSDARLSGFSETQYF
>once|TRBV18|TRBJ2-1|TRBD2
TGTGCCAGTGGGACTAGCGGGAGGGCAGGTACCTCCTACAATGAGCAGTTCTTC
CASGTSGRAGTSYNEQFF
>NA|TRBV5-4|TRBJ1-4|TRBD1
TGTGCCAGCAGCTTGGACAGGGGTAGGGATGAAAAACTGTTTTTT
CASSLDRGRDEKLFF
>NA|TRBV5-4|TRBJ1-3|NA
TGTGCCAGCAGCCAAACAAGAGGAAACACCATATATTTT
CASSQTRGNTIYF
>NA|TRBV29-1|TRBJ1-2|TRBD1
TGCAGCGTGCAAACCCTACCGGGACAGGGTTGGGGAGGCTACACCTTC
CSVQTLPGQGWGGYTF
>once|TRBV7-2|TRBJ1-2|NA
TGTGCCAGCAGCCCTCGAACGCAGGGCTTCAACTATGGCTACACCTTC
CASSPRTQGFNYGYTF
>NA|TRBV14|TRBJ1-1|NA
TGTGCCAGCAGCCAAGATTTGTTGAACACTGAAGCTTTCTTT
CASSQDLLNTEAFF
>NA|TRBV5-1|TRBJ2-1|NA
TGCGCCAGCAGCTTGGAGTGGACAGCATATATGGGTTCCTACAATGAGCAGTTCTTC
CASSLEWTAYMGSYNEQFF